Listed here are 5 T cell receptor beta chains from one sample, sequenced in a study of early T cells in non-severe SARS-CoV-2 infection. MiXCR was run by TCRdb on the 5' RACE reads, yielding one entry per CDR3 protein. The sample holds approximately 100,000 distinct CDR3 sequences; about 15% are singletons and the top ten take about 6.1%. Sequenced material: whole blood. The receptors here all came from an adult who was a healthcare worker with PCR-confirmed SARS-CoV-2 infection or an uninfected control (not recorded which).

This clonotype appeared many times. J is TRBJ1-4 and V is TRBV7-9; a weak D match, TRBD1 (6 bases). Trimming took 0 bases from V and 8 from J, leaving 10 bases between them. CDR1 and CDR2 (germline): SEHNR, FQNEAQ (reference sequence). The CDR3 covers 14 residues. The CDR3 spells CASSLAVTGEKLFF. The CDR3 region has the DNA TGTGCCAGCAGCTTAGCAGTTACAGGGGAAAAACTGTTTTTT.

This chain uses TRBV29-1 with TRBJ1-1, with 9 positions matching TRBD1. The CDR3 covers 13 residues. Germline lookup yields CDR1 SQVTM and CDR2 ANQGSEA. J lost 4 bases, V lost 7 bases, and 7 bases had no gene match. The CDR3 region has the DNA TGCAGCGCTTCGACAGGGGGGAGCACTGAAGCTTTCTTT. The encoded protein is CSASTGGSTEAFF.

The chain links TRBV7-2 to TRBJ1-5; TRBD1 might be the D (5 bases). The CDR3 totals 15 residues. The V gene's germline CDR1 is SGHTA and CDR2 FQGNSA. Trimming left V 1 base short and J 4 bases short, with 11 bases between. CDR3 sequence: CASSLGGIGNQPQHF. The DNA for the CDR3 is TGTGCCAGCAGCTTAGGGGGGATTGGGAATCAGCCCCAGCATTTT. The full variable domain, completed using reference TRBV7-2 and TRBJ1-5, is GAGVSQSPSNKVTEKGKDVELRCDPISGHTALYWYRQSLGQGLEFLIYFQGNSAPDKSGLPSDRFSAERTGGSVSTLTIQRTQQEDSAVYLCASSLGGIGNQPQHFGDGTRLSIL.

This clonotype was observed many times. CDR3 DNA sequence: TGTGCCAGCCGCCGGGACACCAACAATGAGCAGTTCTTC. It codes for CASRRDTNNEQFF. The chain links TRBV10-3 to TRBJ2-1, with a tentative D call TRBD1 (6 bases). Germline loops: CDR1 ENHRY, CDR2 SYGVKD. V lost 10 bases to trimming and J lost 5 bases, with 15 bases between them. This CDR3 has 13 amino acids.

The sample holds a few counts of this clonotype. CDR3: CASSSRGGLVGYGSYNEQFF. CDR3 DNA: TGTGCCAGCAGTTCGAGGGGGGGCCTAGTCGGGTATGGCTCCTACAATGAGCAGTTCTTC. The rearrangement uses TRBV27 and TRBJ2-1, with D perhaps matching TRBD2 (7 bases). Trimming took 4 bases from V and 0 from J, leaving 25 bases between them. This CDR3 region has 20 residues. The V gene's germline CDR1 is MNHEY and CDR2 SMNVEV (reference sequence).